This T cell receptor beta chain appears in the sequencing data of a study of blood T cell repertoires in COVID-19. Across the study: Material from acute and convalescent COVID-19 was sourced from the United States, Italy and Spain.

This clone has only a few counts. In the source study's methods: Reference gene primers were amplified, and this amplification served to estimate nucleated cell counts. Sequencing was performed with immunoSEQ multiplex PCR; in TCRdb, only in-frame clones are kept and a portion is missing. Clone size and V and J calls were adopted from that table, with D and trimming inferred from the DNA. The sample shows approximately 200,000 clones, over 70% of them seen only once. Germline V lookup: CDR1 LGHDT, CDR2 YNNKEL (reference sequence). CDR3 length equals 13 residues. V lost 5 bases to trimming and J lost 6 bases, with 14 bases between them.

Sequencing used peripheral blood. The receptor's source is a man aged 55 to 70 with active or convalescent COVID-19. This chain connects TRBV3-1 (or the pseudogene TRBV3-2) to TRBJ2-7; TRBD2 is a possible D gene (5 bases). The DNA for the CDR3 is TGTGCCAGCAGCTATACACTAGGCGCCGAGCAGTACTTC. Protein sequence: CASSYTLGAEQYF.